Sequencing of this T cell receptor (beta chain) was carried out in a study of identical twins. Study results and caveats: Memory repertoires lacked the insertion deficit that abundant cord blood beta clonotypes showed. Invariant MAIT and iNKT cells may have partly biased zero-insertion analyses. The same donors were not followed; conclusions instead depended on cross-sectional statistical analysis.

This clonotype was observed at least ten times. The antigen remains unidentified. Via MiXCR, TCRdb re-called the 5' RACE reads, giving one row per CDR3 protein. The profile shows roughly 1,500,000 distinct CDR3 sequences, around a third of them singletons. The length of the CDR3 is 15 residues. Between the trimmed V and J ends, which lost 5 bases and 5 bases, there was a span of 13 bases. The sequencing sample was made of cord blood. The chain couples TRBV12-3 or TRBV12-4 to TRBJ1-6, with D hard to call. The origin of this receptor is a newborn girl in good health. The CDR3 here is CASSPLSGNNSPLHF. The CDR3 DNA sequence: TGTGCCAGCAGTCCGTTATCCGGGAATAATTCACCCCTCCACTTT.